This is a list of T cell receptor beta chains from one sample in a study of blood T cell repertoires in COVID-19. Only in-frame clones appear in the TCRdb table, and some are missing; sequencing was by immunoSEQ multiplex PCR. The data show roughly 60,000 clones, roughly four fifths seen once. The sequenced sample consisted of peripheral blood. The receptors shown here come from a man aged 60 to 75 with acute or convalescent COVID-19. Each CDR3 is given with its conserved first and last residue. Each record gives: J gene, V gene, D gene, clone size, CDR3 protein, CDR3 DNA. D genes are given only for firm matches. Clone size is shown for a subset of rows, as once, few, many or a class of expanded clone.

TRBJ1-2 TRBV5-1 NA NA CASSLEPTENYGYTF TGCGCCAGCAGCTTGGAGCCGACGGAGAACTATGGCTACACCTTC
TRBJ1-5 TRBV28 TRBD1 NA CASTRGYRGLGQPQHF TGTGCCAGCACCCGGGGATACAGGGGGCTTGGTCAGCCCCAGCATTTT
TRBJ2-7 TRBV28 TRBD1 NA CASSSLGTGSYEQYF TGTGCCAGCAGCTCGCTGGGGACAGGCTCCTACGAGCAGTACTTC
TRBJ2-1 TRBV10-3 TRBD2 NA CAISPTGTSKYNEQFF TGTGCCATCAGTCCTACCGGGACTAGCAAGTACAATGAGCAGTTCTTC
TRBJ1-6 TRBV30 TRBD1 NA CAWRTGGANSPLHF TGTGCCTGGCGGACAGGGGGAGCCAATTCACCCCTCCACTTT
TRBJ2-1 TRBV29-1 TRBD2 few CSALQAGGPKGEQFF TGCAGCGCCCTTCAAGCGGGGGGGCCTAAGGGGGAGCAGTTCTTC
TRBJ1-2 TRBV7-9 NA NA CASSLAFIGGDRARGYTF TGTGCCAGCAGCTTAGCGTTTATTGGAGGGGACCGGGCTCGCGGCTACACCTTC
TRBJ2-7 TRBV7-8 NA NA CASSLPKDRPTYEQYF TGTGCCAGCAGCTTACCTAAAGACAGGCCTACCTACGAGCAGTACTTC
TRBJ1-3 TRBV7-9 NA NA CASSPGQISGNTIYF TGTGCCAGCAGTCCCGGACAGATCTCTGGAAACACCATATATTTT
TRBJ1-5 TRBV12-3/TRBV12-4 TRBD1 NA CASTTGEYQPQHF TGTGCCAGCACAACAGGGGAATATCAGCCCCAGCATTTT
TRBJ2-3 TRBV2 TRBD2 few CASSLTGGPDTQYF TGTGCCAGCAGTCTCACGGGGGGGCCAGATACGCAGTATTTT
TRBJ1-2 TRBV29-1 TRBD1 NA CSVFLWGQELGYGYTF TGCAGCGTCTTTCTGTGGGGACAGGAGCTCGGCTATGGCTACACCTTC
TRBJ2-2 TRBV6-6 NA NA CASSPDRENTGELFF TGTGCCAGCAGTCCGGACAGAGAGAACACCGGGGAGCTGTTTTTT
TRBJ2-7 TRBV5-1 TRBD1 NA CASSLAGTGSLEQYF TGCGCCAGCAGCTTGGCTGGGACAGGGTCCCTCGAGCAGTACTTC
TRBJ2-5 TRBV5-6 NA NA CASSSRTIQETQYF TGTGCCAGCAGCTCCCGGACTATTCAAGAGACCCAGTACTTC
TRBJ1-2 TRBV7-2 NA NA CASSLDRGYGYTF TGTGCCAGCAGCTTAGACCGGGGGTATGGCTACACCTTC
TRBJ1-4 TRBV30 TRBD1 NA CAWGRGQGNEKLFF TGTGCCTGGGGGCGGGGACAGGGTAATGAAAAACTGTTTTTT
TRBJ2-1 TRBV5-1 TRBD2 NA CASSLLAGGSSYNEQFF TGCGCCAGCAGCTTGCTAGCGGGGGGGAGCTCCTACAATGAGCAGTTCTTC
TRBJ2-5 TRBV9 TRBD2 NA CASSRVAGGNQETQYF TGTGCCAGCTCTAGAGTAGCGGGGGGTAACCAAGAGACCCAGTACTTC
TRBJ1-1 TRBV6-1 NA NA CASSEPQGGRRAEAFF TGTGCCAGCAGTGAGCCTCAGGGTGGTCGGAGAGCTGAAGCTTTCTTT
TRBJ2-6 TRBV5-4 NA NA CASSLAGSSGANVLTF TGTGCCAGCAGCTTGGCTGGCAGCTCTGGGGCCAACGTCCTGACTTTC
TRBJ1-5 TRBV2 NA NA CATRGGDLPNQPQHF TGTGCCACAAGGGGGGGGGATTTGCCCAATCAGCCCCAGCATTTT